These 5 T cell receptor beta chains originate from one sample sequenced in a study of cytomegalovirus exposure and HLA in healthy donors. Primers for the PCR totalled 60 Vbeta and 13 Jbeta. The protocol was immunoSEQ multiplex PCR, while the TCRdb copy is restricted to in-frame clones and leaves out a portion. Of 100,000 to 150,000 clones listed, 77% are singletons. Source material: PBMCs. The receptors originated from a woman between 35 and 50 years old in good health and CMV-seropositive.

The chain carries TRBV30 and TRBJ2-1; TRBD2 aligns across 7 bases. Germline CDR1 is GTSNPN and CDR2 is SVGIG (reference sequence). V lost 8 bases and J lost 9; bases outside the gene matches: 7. The CDR3 totals 11 residues. CDR3 bases: TGTGCCCGTCGAGGCGGGAGTGAGCAGTTCTTC. Its translation: CARRGGSEQFF. The full variable domain, its missing parts supplied by reference TRBV30 and TRBJ2-1, is SQTIHQWPATLVQPVGSPLSLECTVEGTSNPNLYWYRQAAGRGLQLLFYSVGIGQISSEVPQNLSASRPQDRQFILSSKKLLLSDSGFYLCARRGGSEQFFGPGTRLTVL.

This clone occurred a few times. The sample has other DNA sequences that encode this CDR3 too. This rearrangement joins TRBV19 to TRBJ2-3; D is unclear. This CDR3 has 14 amino acids. Trimming cost V 1 base and J 0 bases, with 5 bases left between them. Germline-derived CDR1 and CDR2 are LNHDA and SQIVND (reference sequence). CDR3 sequence: CASSIAGSTDTQYF. CDR3 in DNA: TGTGCCAGTAGTATAGCGGGTAGCACAGATACGCAGTATTTT.

The J gene is TRBJ2-7, the V gene TRBV5-4, with D unclear. Germline V gene data show CDR1 as SGHNT and CDR2 as YYREEE (reference sequence). The CDR3 consists of 13 residues. V was cut by 3 bases and J by 0 bases, with 7 bases left in between. The CDR3 nucleotides read TGTGCCAGCAGCTGGCACCTCTCCTACGAGCAGTACTTC. This sequence encodes CASSWHLSYEQYF.

This chain links TRBV5-4 with TRBJ1-4; possible D gene TRBD1, 6 bases. The CDR3 has 14 amino acids. In germline, CDR1 is SGHNT, CDR2 YYREEE (reference sequence). Trimming removed 0 bases from V and 8 bases from J, with 11 bases in between. The CDR3 is CASSLGGLGEKLFF. Here the CDR3 DNA reads TGTGCCAGCAGCTTGGGGGGGCTTGGAGAAAAACTGTTTTTT.

The chain carries TRBV5-4 and TRBJ2-1; the D gene is possibly TRBD2 (6 bases). The CDR3 has 16 residues. The germline CDR1 and CDR2 sequences are SGHNT and YYREEE (reference sequence). Trimming removed 5 bases from V and 3 bases from J, with 18 bases in between. CDR3 DNA: TGTGCCAGCAGTCCAAGGGGTGGTAGCGGCTACAATGAGCAGTTCTTC. It is translated as CASSPRGGSGYNEQFF.